Presented here are 24 T cell receptor beta chains from one specimen sequenced in a study of blood T cell repertoires in COVID-19. Measured with immunoSEQ multiplex PCR; TCRdb has only the in-frame clones, and not every one. The sample includes roughly 100,000 clones, approximately 82% seen only once; the top ten take roughly a tenth. Source material: peripheral blood. All receptors come from a man aged 55-75 years with active or convalescent COVID-19.

This chain uses TRBV5-1 with TRBJ2-7; 7 positions agree with TRBD1. CDR1 is SGHRS and CDR2 is YFSETQ in the germline V gene. The CDR3 spans 16 residues. With 0 bases clipped from V and 5 bases from J, the junction kept 11 bases outside the gene matches. Written as DNA, the CDR3 is TGCGCCAGCAGCTTGGACCGGGCCAGGGGGTCCCACGAGCAGTACTTC. Amino acid sequence: CASSLDRARGSHEQYF.

In its sample, this clone was seen a few times. The CDR3 protein is CASSIEGPHYRAFF. The CDR3 DNA reads as TGTGCCAGTAGTATAGAGGGGCCCCACTACAGAGCTTTCTTT. This chain uses TRBV19 with TRBJ1-1; TRBD1 is a possible D gene (5 bases). The V gene lost 0 bases and the J gene lost 10 bases, with 15 bases spanning the gap. The CDR3 contains 14 residues. Germline CDR1 and CDR2: LNHDA and SQIVND (reference sequence).

The rearrangement joins TRBV5-8 to TRBJ2-2; TRBD2 matches at 7 bases. J lost 7 bases, V lost 4 bases, and 13 bases had no gene match. The germline gives CDR1 SGHTS, CDR2 YDEGEE. This CDR3 contains 16 residues. CDR3 in DNA: TGTGCCAGCAGCCCGGGAGGCCTAGCGACGGGCGGGGAGCTGTTTTTT. Encoded protein: CASSPGGLATGGELFF.

The chain is built from TRBV2 and TRBJ1-2; weak D call: TRBD1 (6 bases). This CDR3 is 14 amino acids long. Germline V lookup: CDR1 SNHLY, CDR2 FYNNEI. Trimming cost V 1 base and J 8 bases, with 14 bases left between them. Written as DNA, the CDR3 is TGTGCCAGCAGTGAAGTGCAGGGGATGAGCGGCTACACCTTC. Translated: CASSEVQGMSGYTF.

The chain uses TRBV5-6 and TRBJ2-7, with 8 bases that match TRBD1. This CDR3 is 15 amino acids long. V was pared by 6 bases and J by 0 bases, with 8 bases of the junction left unmatched. CDR1 and CDR2 from the germline V gene are SGHDT and YYEEEE. The CDR3 sequence is CASTLWQGASYEQYV. The CDR3, as DNA: TGTGCCAGCACCCTTTGGCAGGGGGCCTCCTACGAGCAGTACGTC.

This sequence joins TRBV7-9 and TRBJ2-2; TRBD1 agrees at 8 bases. CDR3 length: 16 amino acids. The germline CDR1 and CDR2 sequences are SEHNR and FQNEAQ (reference sequence). The V and J ends lost 5 bases and 1 base, in that order; junction bases with no gene match: 6. The CDR3 DNA is TGTGCCAGCAGCAGCCGGGACAGGCTGAACACCGGGGAGCTGTTTTTT. Protein product: CASSSRDRLNTGELFF.

The chain carries TRBV9 and TRBJ2-1; 11 bases align to TRBD2. Germline V gives CDR1 SGDLS, CDR2 YYNGEE. The CDR3 sequence is 16 residues long. Trimming at V came to 3 bases and at J to 8 bases, leaving 10 bases not matched to a gene. The CDR3 region has the DNA TGTGCCAGCAGCGGGTTACTAGCGGGAGTTAGGGATGAGCAGTTCTTC. Encoded protein: CASSGLLAGVRDEQFF.

This chain uses TRBV7-8 with TRBJ2-6; a possible D gene is TRBD1 (5 bases). The germline V and J ends were trimmed by 11 bases and 6 bases, with 26 bases remaining between them. This CDR3 has 17 residues. Per germline, CDR1 SGHVS and CDR2 FQNEAQ. The CDR3 loop reads CACPPDIGPQLANVLTF. The DNA for the CDR3 is TGTGCCTGCCCCCCGGACATTGGACCTCAATTGGCCAACGTCCTGACTTTC.

The chain carries TRBV5-1 and TRBJ2-3; tentative D call: TRBD2 (5 bases). Germline CDR1 is SGHRS and CDR2 is YFSETQ. The germline V and J ends were trimmed by 1 base and 2 bases, with 8 bases remaining between them. The CDR3 is made up of 14 amino acids. This CDR3 is CASSLSGNTDTQYF. The CDR3 DNA follows: TGCGCCAGCAGCTTGAGCGGCAACACAGATACGCAGTATTTT.

A few counts support this clone. V and J are TRBV5-1 and TRBJ1-6, with D possibly being TRBD1 (6 bases). Trimming removed 0 bases from V and 7 bases from J, with 11 bases in between. Per the germline V gene, CDR1 is SGHRS and CDR2 is YFSETQ. CDR3 length: 15 residues. The CDR3 bases are TGCGCCAGCAGCTTGGCTACAGGGTCGAATTCACCCCTCCACTTT. As protein: CASSLATGSNSPLHF.

The CDR3: CASKEGSGRSKNIQYF. The CDR3 nucleotides read TGTGCCAGCAAGGAAGGTAGCGGGAGATCCAAAAACATTCAGTACTTC. V gene TRBV28 combines with J gene TRBJ2-4, with 9 positions matching TRBD2. After removal of 7 bases from V and 2 bases from J, the junction contained 9 bases not matched to a gene. This CDR3 has 16 residues. Germline CDR1 is MDHEN and CDR2 is SYDVKM. Full variable domain (outside the CDR3, taken from reference TRBV28 and TRBJ2-4): DVKVTQSSRYLVKRTGEKVFLECVQDMDHENMFWYRQDPGLGLRLIYFSYDVKMKEKGDIPEGYSVSREKKERFSLILESASTNQTSMYLCASKEGSGRSKNIQYFGAGTRLSVL.

The chain recombines TRBV4-1 with TRBJ2-7, with 12 nucleotides matching TRBD2. The CDR3 contains 18 residues. Germline values: CDR1 MGHRA, CDR2 YSYEKL. The V segment lost 6 bases and the J segment 0 bases; nucleotides outside the gene matches: 12. The CDR3 region has the DNA TGCGCCAGCAGTCAAACGGGTCGGGGACTAGCGGGCTCCTACGAGCAGTACGTC. Amino acids: CASSQTGRGLAGSYEQYV.

The chain combines TRBV19 with TRBJ2-7; 9 nucleotides line up with TRBD1. The ends lost 5 bases at V and 1 base at J; junction bases unmatched: 6. The V gene's germline CDR1 is LNHDA and CDR2 SQIVND (reference sequence). The CDR3 loop spans 15 amino acids. The CDR3 spells CASSLRDRDSYEQYF. In nucleotides, the CDR3 is TGTGCCAGTAGTCTCCGGGACAGGGATTCCTACGAGCAGTACTTC. Full variable domain (outside the CDR3, taken from reference TRBV19 and TRBJ2-7): DGGITQSPKYLFRKEGQNVTLSCEQNLNHDAMYWYRQDPGQGLRLIYYSQIVNDFQKGDIAEGYSVSREKKESFPLTVTSAQKNPTAFYLCASSLRDRDSYEQYFGPGTRLTVT.

The genes are TRBV6-5 and TRBJ2-7; 7 bases align to TRBD1. This CDR3 comprises 13 residues. The germline gives CDR1 MNHEY, CDR2 SVGAGI. V lost 7 bases, J lost 7 bases, and 10 bases stayed unmatched. The CDR3: CASTRKGAWEQYF. CDR3 coding DNA: TGTGCCAGCACCCGAAAGGGGGCGTGGGAGCAGTACTTC.

As for this clone: At one of its ends the junction is not consistent with the germline gene, which may arise from a read error. The V gene is TRBV12-3 or TRBV12-4, the J gene TRBJ1-6; tentative D call: TRBD1 (5 bases). The CDR3 contains 11 residues. CDR3 nucleotides: TGCGCCTGGGGCCTGGATTCACCCCTCCACTTT. It translates to CAWGLDSPLHF.

The chain carries TRBV2 and TRBJ2-1; no definite D call. Trimming took off 3 bases at V and 12 bases at J, with 9 bases between the two ends. Per germline, CDR1 SNHLY and CDR2 FYNNEI. The CDR3 spans 11 residues. The CDR3 reads CASSEAWRQFF. CDR3 sequence (DNA): TGTGCCAGCAGTGAGGCGTGGAGGCAGTTCTTC.

The chain joins TRBV19 to TRBJ2-1; 9 nucleotides agree with TRBD2. The CDR3 spans 15 residues. J was trimmed by 8 bases and V by 4 bases; bases with no gene match: 9. Looked up from germline, CDR1 is LNHDA and CDR2 is SQIVND (reference sequence). The CDR3 spells CASSNPLTSGHEQFF. The CDR3 bases are TGTGCCAGTAGTAATCCCCTGACTAGCGGCCATGAGCAGTTCTTC.

The sample holds one count of this clone. The chain joins TRBV2 to TRBJ1-1, with no clear D. V shed 9 bases and J shed 0 bases, with 14 bases lying between them. The CDR3 runs to 14 residues. Germline values: CDR1 SNHLY, CDR2 FYNNEI. DNA of the CDR3: TGTGCCAGTACCTCTAGGAGTATGAACACTGAAGCTTTCTTT. It specifies CASTSRSMNTEAFF.

This chain connects TRBV7-8 to TRBJ2-2; TRBD2 matches at 11 bases. Germline CDR1 reads SGHVS; CDR2 reads FQNEAQ. V gave up 7 bases and J gave up 4 bases; unmatched junction bases: 2. This CDR3 is built from 14 residues. The CDR3 DNA reads TGTGCCAGCACCCTAGCGGGAGGCACCGGGGAGCTGTTTTTT. It is translated as CASTLAGGTGELFF.

The V call is TRBV9, the J call TRBJ2-5; 10 bases are shared with TRBD2. The CDR3 runs 19 residues. The junction had 13 bases not matched to a gene; V was cut back by 0 bases and J by 2 bases. Germline CDR1 SGDLS, CDR2 YYNGEE. This CDR3 reads CASSVVPLAGVSGQETQYF. The CDR3 region has the DNA TGTGCCAGCAGCGTAGTCCCCCTAGCGGGAGTATCGGGACAAGAGACCCAGTACTTC.

The gene calls are TRBV7-2 and TRBJ1-5; D uncertain. Trimming left V 1 base short and J 8 bases short, with 6 bases between. From germline, CDR1 is SGHTA and CDR2 FQGNSA. The CDR3 spans 12 residues. The CDR3 DNA reads TGTGCCAGCAGCTTAGTGCGGGAGCCCCAGCATTTT. Amino acid sequence: CASSLVREPQHF.

This clone has a handful of counts. The chain recombines TRBV9 with TRBJ2-7, with D maybe TRBD1 (6 bases). The V gene lost 4 bases and the J gene lost 2 bases, with 7 bases spanning the gap. The CDR3 is 12 amino acids. Germline-derived CDR1 and CDR2 are SGDLS and YYNGEE. CDR3 sequence reads: CASSRDTYEQYF. The CDR3 DNA sequence: TGTGCCAGCAGCCGGGACACCTACGAGCAGTACTTC.

This rearrangement joins TRBV28 to TRBJ1-4, with a tentative D call TRBD1 (6 bases). Germline-derived CDR1 and CDR2 are MDHEN and SYDVKM. The CDR3 covers 12 residues. V lost 8 bases to trimming and J lost 8 bases, with 12 bases between them. CDR3 nucleotides: TGTGCCAGCGAAGACAGGTTCGAAAAACTGTTTTTT. This codes for CASEDRFEKLFF.

V gene TRBV19 combines with J gene TRBJ1-1; the D is unclear. There are 16 residues in the CDR3. The germline CDR1 and CDR2 sequences are LNHDA and SQIVND (reference sequence). Trimming removed 3 bases from V and 3 bases from J, with 17 bases in between. CDR3 nucleotide sequence: TGTGCCAGTAGTATCCCACCGACCCTGAGGGACACTGAAGCTTTCTTT. This encodes CASSIPPTLRDTEAFF.